This passage covers 28 T cell receptor beta chains from one sample sequenced in a study of cytomegalovirus exposure and HLA in healthy donors. Primers included in the PCR were 60 Vbeta and 13 Jbeta primers. This table comes from immunoSEQ multiplex PCR, and its TCRdb copy is limited to in-frame clones, with some not included. The sample holds under 70,000 clones. What was sequenced was PBMCs. The source of these receptors is a woman younger than 30 in good health and CMV-seronegative.

The V gene is TRBV4-1, the J gene TRBJ2-3; the D is unclear. V lost 2 bases and J 0 bases, leaving 6 bases between the germline ends. Germline V gene lookup returns CDR1 MGHRA and CDR2 YSYEKL. This CDR3 spans 14 amino acids. The CDR3 DNA is TGCGCCAGCAGCCAATCGACTAGCACAGATACGCAGTATTTT. It codes for CASSQSTSTDTQYF.

Note on this clone: At one boundary the junction diverges from the germline segment, which might be a read error. This sequence joins TRBV18 and TRBJ1-3; no definite D call. The CDR3 is made up of 16 amino acids. Germline CDR1 reads KGHSH; CDR2 reads LQKENI. This CDR3 reads CASSPLRGSSGNNIYF. DNA for the CDR3: TGTGCCAGCTCACCATTGAGAGGGAGCTCTGGAAACAACATATATTTT.

J is TRBJ1-2 and V is TRBV19, with 8 bases lining up with TRBD1. The CDR3 runs 13 residues. With 7 bases clipped from V and 8 bases from J, the junction kept 9 bases outside the gene matches. The germline V gene encodes CDR1 LNHDA and CDR2 SQIVND (reference sequence). This chain's CDR3 is CASNYGQGGGYTF. The DNA of the CDR3 is TGTGCCAGTAACTACGGACAGGGAGGAGGCTACACCTTC.

V is TRBV7-2 and J is TRBJ2-1, with 10 bases identical to TRBD2. V dropped 2 bases and J dropped 7; count of bases not matched to a gene: 8. The CDR3 runs 16 residues. CDR1 is SGHTA, CDR2 FQGNSA, per germline. This chain's CDR3 is CASSLNPSGGGNEQFF. CDR3 coding DNA: TGTGCCAGCAGCTTAAATCCTAGCGGGGGAGGGAATGAGCAGTTCTTC.

The chain is built from TRBV5-1 and TRBJ2-5, with D possibly TRBD2 on 6 matching bases. CDR1 is SGHRS, CDR2 YFSETQ, per germline. The CDR3 runs 14 residues. Trimming left V 4 bases short and J 5 bases short, with 15 bases between. The DNA for the CDR3 is TGCGCCAGCAGCACGGAGGGCGCGAAGGAGACCCAGTACTTC. Translation gives CASSTEGAKETQYF.

The V gene is TRBV7-2, the J gene TRBJ1-2; D is possibly TRBD1 (5 bases). Trimming took 5 bases from V and 5 from J, leaving 9 bases between them. The germline V gene has CDR1 SGHTA and CDR2 FQGNSA. The CDR3 loop spans 12 amino acids. The CDR3 here is CASSPRVYGYTF. As DNA, the CDR3 is TGTGCCAGCAGCCCCAGGGTTTATGGCTACACCTTC.

This rearrangement joins TRBV7-2 to TRBJ1-1; 9 bases map to TRBD1. Germline V CDR1 and CDR2: SGHTA, FQGNSA. This CDR3 region has 15 residues. The trim removed 5 bases at V and 4 bases at J, leaving 8 bases unmatched. This CDR3 reads CASSRTGGASTEAFF. The CDR3 DNA is TGTGCCAGCAGCCGCACAGGGGGCGCGAGCACTGAAGCTTTCTTT. Full variable domain (missing parts from reference TRBV7-2 and TRBJ1-1): GAGVSQSPSNKVTEKGKDVELRCDPISGHTALYWYRQSLGQGLEFLIYFQGNSAPDKSGLPSDRFSAERTGGSVSTLTIQRTQQEDSAVYLCASSRTGGASTEAFFGQGTRLTVV.

The J gene is TRBJ1-2, the V gene TRBV7-6; 9 bases align to TRBD1. With V trimmed by 1 base and J by 4 bases, 4 bases remained unmatched. Looked up from germline, CDR1 is SGHVS and CDR2 is FNYEAQ. The CDR3 loop spans 15 amino acids. The DNA for the CDR3 is TGTGCCAGCAGCTTAGGGCCGGGACAGGGCTATGGCTACACCTTC. Protein sequence: CASSLGPGQGYGYTF.

The rearrangement joins TRBV5-6 to TRBJ2-1; 7 positions agree with TRBD1. The CDR3 spans 14 residues. J gave up 7 bases and V 7 bases, and 11 bases lay outside the gene matches. Germline CDR1 is SGHDT and CDR2 is YYEEEE. This CDR3 reads CASFGQAGQNEQFF. CDR3 coding DNA: TGTGCCAGCTTTGGACAGGCTGGTCAAAATGAGCAGTTCTTC.

The chain uses TRBV6-5 and TRBJ1-1; 7 bases agree with TRBD1. The CDR3 extends over 14 amino acids. The germline V gene encodes CDR1 MNHEY and CDR2 SVGAGI. V was clipped by 2 bases and J by 5 bases; unmatched bases: 5. The CDR3 loop is CASSYGRGRTEAFF. In DNA, the CDR3 is TGTGCCAGCAGTTACGGCAGGGGGAGGACTGAAGCTTTCTTT.

V gene TRBV5-1 combines with J gene TRBJ2-1, with a weak D call TRBD2 (5 bases). Trimming stripped 0 bases from V and 0 bases from J, with 10 bases between. The germline V gene has CDR1 SGHRS and CDR2 YFSETQ. The CDR3 has 16 amino acids. CDR3 sequence: CASSLAGVPSYNEQFF. In DNA form, the CDR3 reads TGCGCCAGCAGCTTGGCCGGGGTCCCCTCCTACAATGAGCAGTTCTTC.

To note about this clone: The junction shows a germline mismatch at one end, possibly a read error. The chain couples TRBV18 to TRBJ2-5, with D uncertain. Germline V lookup: CDR1 KGHSH, CDR2 LQKENI. The CDR3 has 12 amino acids. CDR3 loop: CASSQYQENQYF. As DNA, the CDR3 is TGTGCCAGCTCACAGTACCAAGAGAACCAGTACTTC.

This chain joins TRBV9 and TRBJ1-3, with a possible D match to TRBD1 (6 bases). Trimming stripped 4 bases from V and 0 bases from J, with 11 bases between. The germline V gene has CDR1 SGDLS and CDR2 YYNGEE. The CDR3 covers 15 residues. In nucleotides, the CDR3 is TGTGCCAGCAGCCCACAAGGGGGCTCTGGAAACACCATATATTTT. This gives the protein CASSPQGGSGNTIYF.

This chain uses TRBV18 with TRBJ2-2; no definite D call. The germline gives CDR1 KGHSH, CDR2 LQKENI. V was trimmed by 3 bases and J by 4 bases, leaving 18 bases between them. The CDR3 consists of 17 residues. In DNA, the CDR3 is TGTGCCAGCTCACCTATAATCGCCGGTCCGGGCACCGGGGAGCTGTTTTTT. Translated, it gives CASSPIIAGPGTGELFF. The entire variable domain, with the rest obtained from reference TRBV18 and TRBJ2-2, is as follows: NAGVMQNPRHLVRRRGQEARLRCSPMKGHSHVYWYRQLPEEGLKFMVYLQKENIIDESGMPKERFSAEFPKEGPSILRIQQVVRGDSAAYFCASSPIIAGPGTGELFFGEGSRLTVL.

The chain carries TRBV4-2 and TRBJ2-7; a weak D match, TRBD1 (7 bases). Germline CDR1 is LGHNA and CDR2 is YNFKEQ. The V end lost 6 bases, the J end lost 6 bases, and 12 bases lay between the germline ends. CDR3 length: 12 residues. DNA for the CDR3: TGTGCCAGCAGTACCCAGGGGGGCGAGCAGTACTTC. Amino acid sequence: CASSTQGGEQYF.

The V call is TRBV30, the J call TRBJ1-2, with a weak D call TRBD1 (5 bases). Between the trimmed V and J ends, which lost 6 bases and 3 bases, there was a span of 14 bases. CDR1 is GTSNPN and CDR2 is SVGIG in the germline V gene (reference sequence). The CDR3 is 13 residues long. CDR3 sequence: CACTKGPHYGYTF. The DNA for the CDR3 is TGTGCCTGCACAAAGGGGCCTCACTATGGCTACACCTTC.

J is TRBJ2-3 and V is TRBV9; D possibly corresponds to TRBD1 (5 bases). Per germline, CDR1 SGDLS and CDR2 YYNGEE. Trimming pared 6 bases from V and 5 bases from J, leaving 19 bases between. This CDR3 contains 15 residues. For the CDR3, the DNA is TGTGCCAGCACCGCCAGGGCGAATCAGCTAGATACGCAGTATTTT. Amino acids: CASTARANQLDTQYF.

The chain has TRBV5-6 and TRBJ1-1; 10 bases align to TRBD1. Germline CDR1 reads SGHDT; CDR2 reads YYEEEE. The CDR3 contains 15 residues. Losses at the gene ends were 4 bases for V and 4 bases for J; bases not matched to a gene: 7. The CDR3 coding sequence is TGTGCCAGCAGCGCACCCGGGACAGGGGTCACTGAAGCTTTCTTT. Its translation is CASSAPGTGVTEAFF.

The CDR3 region has the DNA TGCGCCAGCAGCTTCCAGGGGGGATTTGGTGGAAACACCATATATTTT. Its translation: CASSFQGGFGGNTIYF. The chain uses TRBV5-1 and TRBJ1-3; 7 nucleotides line up with TRBD1. Looked up from germline, CDR1 is SGHRS and CDR2 is YFSETQ. The CDR3 loop spans 16 amino acids. Trimming cost V 2 bases and J 3 bases; bases outside gene matches: 8.

V is TRBV23-1 and J is TRBJ2-2, with 8 bases that match TRBD1. TRBV23-1 has ORF status, its function being uncertain. The CDR3 has 18 amino acids. The V and J ends lost 2 bases and 3 bases, in that order; junction bases with no gene match: 11. CDR3 protein: CASSQQTGARLDTGELFF. DNA for the CDR3: TGCGCCAGCAGTCAACAGACAGGGGCGCGGCTGGACACCGGGGAGCTGTTTTTT.

J is TRBJ2-7 and V is TRBV11-2; 11 bases match TRBD1. This CDR3 has 15 amino acids. Germline V lookup: CDR1 SGHAT, CDR2 FQNNGV. J gave up 4 bases and V 1 base, and 3 bases lay outside the gene matches. The CDR3 DNA is TGTGCCAGCAGCTTAGTCGGACAGGGGGCTTACGAGCAGTACTTC. Protein sequence: CASSLVGQGAYEQYF.

This chain connects TRBV6-1 to TRBJ1-3; no reliable D call. With 11 bases removed from V and 0 bases from J, the gap between germline ends came to 11 bases. CDR3 length: 13 residues. CDR1 is MNHNS, CDR2 SASEGT, per germline. As DNA, the CDR3 is TGTGCCGGAGGAGTGAGCTCTGGAAACACCATATATTTT. Its translation: CAGGVSSGNTIYF.

The rearrangement uses TRBV6-1 and TRBJ1-2, with D unclear. CDR1 is MNHNS, CDR2 SASEGT, per germline. The CDR3 sequence is 10 residues long. Trimming stripped 5 bases from V and 5 bases from J, with 3 bases between. The CDR3 DNA reads as TGTGCCAGCAGTTTATATGGCTACACCTTC. Amino acids: CASSLYGYTF.

The V gene is TRBV4-1, the J gene TRBJ1-1, with TRBD1 matching 9 bases. The CDR3 totals 15 residues. CDR1 is MGHRA, CDR2 YSYEKL, per germline. Germline trimming cut 2 bases from V and 5 bases from J; bases unmatched to any gene: 6. CDR3 nucleotides: TGCGCCAGCAGCCAACCGGGACAGGGAGGAACTGAAGCTTTCTTT. Translation gives CASSQPGQGGTEAFF.

This rearrangement joins TRBV4-1 to TRBJ2-7; D unresolved. From germline, CDR1 is MGHRA and CDR2 YSYEKL. CDR3 length: 14 amino acids. Trimming cost V 3 bases and J 7 bases, with 16 bases left between them. This CDR3 reads CASSHSDSKREQYF. In DNA form, the CDR3 reads TGCGCCAGCAGCCATTCCGACTCCAAGAGGGAGCAGTACTTC.

The genes are TRBV5-1 and TRBJ1-6, with 10 bases that match TRBD1. The V segment lost 0 bases and the J segment 8 bases; nucleotides outside the gene matches: 2. The CDR3 consists of 15 residues. The V gene's germline CDR1 is SGHRS and CDR2 YFSETQ. The CDR3 loop is CASSLEGQGHSPLHF. The DNA of the CDR3 is TGCGCCAGCAGCTTGGAGGGACAGGGGCATTCACCCCTCCACTTT.

The chain is built from TRBV14 and TRBJ2-5, with TRBD2 matching 7 bases. Trimming removed 2 bases from V and 2 bases from J; junction bases left unmatched: 5. This CDR3 is built from 15 residues. Germline V CDR1 and CDR2: SGHDN, FVKESK. The CDR3 bases are TGTGCCAGCAGCCAATTCTGGGGGGGGCAAGAGACCCAGTACTTC. It is translated as CASSQFWGGQETQYF.

V and J are TRBV18 and TRBJ1-1; D perhaps matches TRBD1 (6 bases). Germline values: CDR1 KGHSH, CDR2 LQKENI. The V and J ends lost 5 bases and 3 bases respectively, with 10 bases between them. The CDR3 runs to 13 residues. The CDR3 coding sequence is TGTGCCAGCTCAATGAAGGGGGACACTGAAGCTTTCTTT. Its protein product is CASSMKGDTEAFF. Filled out from reference TRBV18 and TRBJ1-1, the complete variable domain reads NAGVMQNPRHLVRRRGQEARLRCSPMKGHSHVYWYRQLPEEGLKFMVYLQKENIIDESGMPKERFSAEFPKEGPSILRIQQVVRGDSAAYFCASSMKGDTEAFFGQGTRLTVV.